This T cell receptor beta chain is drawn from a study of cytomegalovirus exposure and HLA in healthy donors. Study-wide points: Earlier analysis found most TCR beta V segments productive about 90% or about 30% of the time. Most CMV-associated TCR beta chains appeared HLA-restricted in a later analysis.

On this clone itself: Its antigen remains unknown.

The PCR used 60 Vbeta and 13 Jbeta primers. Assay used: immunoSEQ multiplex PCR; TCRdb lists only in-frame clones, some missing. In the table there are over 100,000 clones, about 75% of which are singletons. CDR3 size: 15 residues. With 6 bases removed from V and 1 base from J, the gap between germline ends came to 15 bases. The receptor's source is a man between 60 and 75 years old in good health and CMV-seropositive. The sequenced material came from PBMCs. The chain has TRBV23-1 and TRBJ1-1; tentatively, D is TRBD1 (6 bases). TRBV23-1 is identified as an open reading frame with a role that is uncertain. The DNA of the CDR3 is TGCGCCAGCAGACCAAGTGGACAGACGAACACTGAAGCTTTCTTT. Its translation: CASRPSGQTNTEAFF.